This is a list of T cell receptor beta chains from one sample in a study of cytomegalovirus exposure and HLA in healthy donors. Profiling relied on immunoSEQ multiplex PCR, and the TCRdb table lists in-frame clones only, not all of them. The sample holds about 140,000 clones, around 82% seen once. The specimen was PBMCs. These receptors all come from a man aged 40-50 years in good health and CMV-seropositive. The CDR3 runs from the conserved cysteine through the conserved F or W. The order of the fields is J gene, clone size, D gene, V gene, CDR3 protein, CDR3 DNA. A D gene is named only where the DNA matches it firmly. Only some rows state a clone size, as once, few, many or a class for expanded clones.

>TRBJ1-3|few|-|TRBV2
CASSAYTGNTIYF
TGTGCCAGCAGTGCCTATACTGGAAACACCATATATTTT
>TRBJ2-5|-|-|TRBV27
CASSPRRNRQETQYF
TGTGCCAGCAGTCCCCGGAGGAACAGACAAGAGACCCAGTACTTC
>TRBJ1-1|-|-|TRBV6-5
CASSPGGGTEAFF
TGTGCCAGCAGCCCTGGCGGGGGCACTGAAGCTTTCTTT
>TRBJ1-2|-|TRBD1|TRBV4-1
CASSQENRGNYGYTF
TGCGCCAGCAGCCAAGAAAACAGGGGTAACTATGGCTACACCTTC
>TRBJ2-4|-|TRBD2|TRBV7-2
CASSSSLAGINIQYF
TGTGCCAGCAGCTCTAGTCTAGCGGGAATAAACATTCAGTACTTC
>TRBJ2-3|-|-|TRBV7-9
CASSLGQNLNLYTDTQYF
TGTGCCAGCAGCTTAGGACAGAACCTAAACCTTTACACAGATACGCAGTATTTT
>TRBJ1-1|-|-|TRBV7-6
CASSSQTGHMNTEAFF
TGTGCCAGCAGCTCCCAGACAGGCCACATGAACACTGAAGCTTTCTTT
>TRBJ2-1|-|-|TRBV28
CASRSRIGEQFF
TGTGCCAGCAGATCCAGGATAGGTGAGCAGTTCTTC
>TRBJ1-5|-|-|TRBV6-6
CASAGVHSNQPQHF
TGTGCCAGCGCCGGGGTTCATAGCAATCAGCCCCAGCATTTT
>TRBJ1-2|-|-|TRBV2
CASRARRAHGYTF
TGTGCCAGCAGAGCAAGGAGGGCGCATGGCTACACCTTC
>TRBJ2-7|-|-|TRBV7-2
CASSRDPVGEQYF
TGTGCCAGCAGCCGGGATCCAGTCGGCGAGCAGTACTTC
>TRBJ2-7|-|-|TRBV28
CASSHGQTTFYEQYF
TGTGCCAGCAGCCATGGACAGACGACCTTCTACGAGCAGTACTTC
>TRBJ1-2|-|TRBD1|TRBV18
CASSPGQNYGYTF
TGTGCCAGCTCACCGGGACAGAACTATGGCTACACCTTC
>TRBJ2-5|-|-|TRBV10-2
CASSQGTRGIETQYF
TGCGCCAGCTCACAGGGGACGCGGGGAATTGAGACCCAGTACTTC
>TRBJ2-1|-|-|TRBV2
CASSYSYTGNEQFF
TGTGCCAGCAGCTACTCTTATACGGGCAATGAGCAGTTCTTC
>TRBJ2-2|-|TRBD2|TRBV5-1
CASSSGLAEYTGELFF
TGCGCCAGCAGCTCAGGACTAGCGGAGTACACCGGGGAGCTGTTTTTT
>TRBJ2-4|-|-|TRBV7-2
CASSPSRIAKNIQYF
TGTGCCAGCAGCCCCTCCAGGATAGCCAAAAACATTCAGTACTTC
>TRBJ1-4|-|-|TRBV6-5
CASSYSQGHMEEKLFF
TGTGCCAGCAGTTACTCCCAGGGACACATGGAGGAAAAACTGTTTTTT
>TRBJ1-3|-|-|TRBV6-1
CASSEMAVSGNTIYF
TGTGCCAGCAGTGAAATGGCAGTCTCTGGAAACACCATATATTTT
>TRBJ2-1|-|TRBD2|TRBV7-9
CASSSLLAGGPYNEQFF
TGTGCCAGCAGCTCCCTGCTAGCGGGAGGCCCCTACAATGAGCAGTTCTTC
>TRBJ2-2|-|TRBD1|TRBV19
CASSIVGTGTGELFF
TGTGCCAGTAGTATAGTTGGGACAGGGACCGGGGAGCTGTTTTTT
>TRBJ2-1|-|TRBD2|TRBV9
CASSVATSGGHEQFF
TGTGCCAGCAGCGTAGCGACTAGCGGGGGGCACGAGCAGTTCTTC
>TRBJ2-1|-|TRBD2|TRBV19
CASSTLAGDTYNEQFF
TGTGCCAGTAGTACCCTAGCGGGGGATACCTACAATGAGCAGTTCTTC
>TRBJ2-3|-|-|TRBV20-1
CSARDVDTQYF
TGCAGTGCTAGAGACGTAGATACGCAGTATTTT
>TRBJ2-7|-|TRBD1|TRBV6-5
CASSYSQTGGDEQYF
TGTGCCAGCAGTTACTCGCAGACAGGGGGCGACGAGCAGTACTTC
>TRBJ2-2|-|-|TRBV5-1
CASSLSGNTGELFF
TGCGCCAGCAGCTTGAGCGGGAACACCGGGGAGCTGTTTTTT
>TRBJ2-7|-|-|TRBV6-9
CASSYFMASVPFIPYEQYF
TGTGCCAGCAGTTATTTTATGGCTAGCGTGCCCTTTATACCCTACGAGCAGTACTTC
>TRBJ2-7|-|-|TRBV1
CTSSQDLRGPSSYEQYF
TGCACCAGCAGCCAAGACCTTAGGGGCCCGAGCTCCTACGAGCAGTACTTC
>TRBJ1-3|-|-|TRBV5-8
CASSLGRHSGNTIYF
TGTGCCAGCAGCTTGGGGCGGCACTCTGGAAACACCATATATTTT
>TRBJ2-2|-|TRBD2|TRBV4-1
CASSQDRAGGLAGELFF
TGCGCCAGCAGCCAAGATCGGGCGGGGGGTTTGGCCGGGGAGCTGTTTTTT
>TRBJ2-4|-|-|TRBV7-2
CASSGKQGVEYF
TGTGCCAGCAGCGGGAAACAGGGTGTGGAGTACTTC
>TRBJ2-7|-|-|TRBV13
CASSTNRAYEQYF
TGTGCCAGCAGCACCAACCGGGCCTACGAGCAGTACTTC
>TRBJ1-1|-|TRBD1|TRBV4-1
CASSQDRGPMNTEAFF
TGCGCCAGCAGCCAGGACAGGGGCCCCATGAACACTGAAGCTTTCTTT
>TRBJ2-1|once|TRBD2|TRBV5-1
CASSAGASGSYEQFF
TGCGCCAGCAGCGCGGGGGCTAGCGGGAGTTATGAGCAGTTCTTC
>TRBJ2-7|-|TRBD2|TRBV19
CASAVASGSISEQYF
TGTGCCTCAGCGGTAGCTAGCGGGAGTATCAGTGAGCAGTACTTC
>TRBJ1-1|-|TRBD1|TRBV29-1
CSAGQGPNTEAFF
TGCAGCGCCGGACAGGGCCCGAACACTGAAGCTTTCTTT
>TRBJ2-5|-|TRBD2|TRBV5-1
CASSPGLAGRTQYF
TGCGCCAGCAGCCCTGGACTAGCGGGACGTACCCAGTACTTC
>TRBJ1-6|-|TRBD1|TRBV6-5
CASSPTGGSSPLHF
TGTGCCAGCAGCCCGACAGGGGGTAGTTCACCCCTCCACTTT
>TRBJ2-1|-|TRBD1|TRBV5-1
CASSPGTGNSYNEQFF
TGCGCCAGCAGCCCAGGGACAGGTAATAGCTACAATGAGCAGTTCTTC
>TRBJ2-3|-|TRBD2|TRBV2
CASSMISGMTDTQYF
TGTGCCAGCAGTATGATTAGCGGGATGACAGATACGCAGTATTTT
>TRBJ1-2|-|TRBD1|TRBV7-9
CASSHIKGTGSNYGYTF
TGTGCCAGCAGCCACATTAAGGGGACAGGGTCTAACTATGGCTACACCTTC
>TRBJ2-1|-|TRBD2|TRBV5-1
CASSLRLAGGDNEQFF
TGCGCCAGCAGCTTAAGACTAGCGGGGGGGGACAATGAGCAGTTCTTC
>TRBJ2-5|-|TRBD2|TRBV6-1
CASIAGGPQETQYF
TGTGCCAGCATAGCGGGAGGCCCCCAAGAGACCCAGTACTTC
>TRBJ1-2|-|TRBD1|TRBV4-1
CASSLLDRGDYGYTF
TGCGCCAGCAGCCTTTTAGACAGGGGAGACTATGGCTACACCTTC
>TRBJ2-7|-|TRBD2|TRBV5-5
CASRRLAGFYEQYF
TGTGCCAGCAGGAGACTAGCGGGTTTCTACGAGCAGTACTTC
>TRBJ2-7|-|-|TRBV4-1
CASSQVLPLLGQGFYEQYF
TGCGCCAGCAGCCAAGTTTTACCCCTTCTTGGGCAGGGATTCTACGAGCAGTACTTC
>TRBJ1-5|-|TRBD1|TRBV18
CASSSDRGPNQPQHF
TGTGCCAGCTCATCCGACAGGGGCCCGAATCAGCCCCAGCATTTT
>TRBJ2-3|-|TRBD2|TRBV5-4
CASSSSTGLAGVDTQYF
TGTGCCAGCAGCTCATCCACGGGACTAGCGGGAGTAGATACGCAGTATTTT
>TRBJ1-2|many|-|TRBV27
CASSLSSGGGYTF
TGTGCCAGCAGTTTATCGTCAGGTGGAGGCTACACCTTC
>TRBJ1-5|-|-|TRBV6-6
CASSPPGTNQPQHF
TGTGCCAGCAGTCCTCCCGGGACTAATCAGCCCCAGCATTTT